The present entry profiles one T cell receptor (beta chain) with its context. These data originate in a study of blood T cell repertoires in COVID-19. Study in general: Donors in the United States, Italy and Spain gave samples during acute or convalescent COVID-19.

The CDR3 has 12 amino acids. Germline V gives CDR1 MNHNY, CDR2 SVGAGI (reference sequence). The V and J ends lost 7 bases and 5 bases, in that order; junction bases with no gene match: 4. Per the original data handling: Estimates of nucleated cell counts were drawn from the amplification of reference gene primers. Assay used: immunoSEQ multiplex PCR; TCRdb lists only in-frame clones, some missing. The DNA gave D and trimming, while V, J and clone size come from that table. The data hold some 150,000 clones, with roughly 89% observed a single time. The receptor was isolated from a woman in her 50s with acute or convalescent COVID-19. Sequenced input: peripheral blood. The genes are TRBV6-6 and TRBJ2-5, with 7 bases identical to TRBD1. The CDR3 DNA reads TGTGCCAGCATGCTCAGGGGGGAGACCCAGTACTTC. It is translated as CASMLRGETQYF.